This record covers a single TCR beta chain. As yet, its antigen is unknown. A mixed TRB-A/B primer pool amplified rearranged TRB by multiplex touch-down PCR. MiXCR, run by TCRdb on the multiplex PCR reads, gives a single entry per CDR3 protein. The repertoire holds thousands of distinct CDR3 sequences, about 25% seen once, with about a third in the top ten. The record originates from a study of T cell repertoires in aging, cancer and after chemotherapy. The overall study: Glioblastoma patients receiving temozolomide-based therapy gave paired samples before and after chemotherapy.

Study results and limitations: Age-matched healthy donors had significantly more diverse, less clonal blood TCR repertoires than untreated cancer patients.

TCR beta rearrangements were amplified from peripheral blood genomic DNA. The CDR3 contains 13 residues. Germline CDR1 reads SQVTM; CDR2 reads ANQGSEA. Trimming pared 6 bases from V and 8 bases from J, leaving 19 bases between. This rearrangement joins TRBV29-1 to TRBJ1-2, with TRBD1 as a possible D gene (6 bases). The clonotype comes from a human donor with a solid tumor. Sequencing used blood. CDR3 nucleotides: TGCAGCGTCTTTCCGGACAGTCCATGGGGCTACACCTTC. Its protein product is CSVFPDSPWGYTF.